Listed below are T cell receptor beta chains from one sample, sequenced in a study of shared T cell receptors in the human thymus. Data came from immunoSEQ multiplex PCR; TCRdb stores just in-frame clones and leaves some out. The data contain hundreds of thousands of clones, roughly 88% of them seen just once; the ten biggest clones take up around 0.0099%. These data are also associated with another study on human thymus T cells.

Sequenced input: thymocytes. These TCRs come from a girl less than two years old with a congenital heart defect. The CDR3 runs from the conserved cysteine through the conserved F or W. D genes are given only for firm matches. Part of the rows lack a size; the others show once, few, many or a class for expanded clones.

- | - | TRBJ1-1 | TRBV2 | CASSDGKTEAFF | TGTGCCAGCAGCGACGGGAAGACTGAAGCTTTCTTT
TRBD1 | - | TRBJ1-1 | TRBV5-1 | CASSSLTGTPDTEAFF | TGCGCCAGCAGCTCCCTGACAGGGACTCCGGACACTGAAGCTTTCTTT
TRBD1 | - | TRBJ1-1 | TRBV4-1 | CASSQETGQGAQSTSEAFF | TGCGCCAGCAGCCAAGAAACCGGACAGGGGGCCCAGTCGACGTCGGAAGCTTTCTTT
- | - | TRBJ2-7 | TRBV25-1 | CASGGHNSERYEQYF | TGTGCCAGCGGGGGACATAACTCCGAGCGGTACGAGCAGTACTTC
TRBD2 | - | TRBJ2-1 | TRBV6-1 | CASSEIGPGLAGVNEQFF | TGTGCCAGCAGTGAAATCGGGCCCGGGCTAGCGGGGGTCAATGAGCAGTTCTTC
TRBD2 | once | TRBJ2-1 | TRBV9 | CASSVMSGGSYNEQFF | TGTGCCAGCAGCGTGATGAGCGGGGGATCTTACAATGAGCAGTTCTTC
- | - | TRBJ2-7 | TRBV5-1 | CASSLFPGRRLYEQYF | TGCGCCAGCAGCTTGTTTCCAGGCAGGAGGCTTTACGAGCAGTACTTC
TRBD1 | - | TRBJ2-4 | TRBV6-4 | CASARTGHLAKNIQYF | TGTGCCAGCGCCAGGACAGGACACCTAGCCAAAAACATTCAGTACTTC
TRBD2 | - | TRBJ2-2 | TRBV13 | CASSQSGGEFNTGELFF | TGTGCCAGCAGTCAAAGCGGGGGGGAATTTAACACCGGGGAGCTGTTTTTT
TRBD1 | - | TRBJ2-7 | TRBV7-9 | CASSSGQGPYEQYF | TGTGCCAGCAGCTCCGGACAGGGGCCCTACGAGCAGTACTTC
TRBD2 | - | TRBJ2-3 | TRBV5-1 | CASSAPRGGGGTDTQYF | TGCGCCAGCAGCGCTCCCCGAGGCGGGGGGGGGACAGATACGCAGTATTTT
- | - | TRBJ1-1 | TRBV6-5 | CASSPLELNTEAFF | TGTGCCAGCAGTCCCCTCGAGTTGAACACTGAAGCTTTCTTT
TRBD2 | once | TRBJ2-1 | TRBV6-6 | CASNRSLAGLYNEQFF | TGTGCCAGCAACCGATCTCTAGCGGGGCTTTACAATGAGCAGTTCTTC
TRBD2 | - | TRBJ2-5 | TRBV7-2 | CASSLVASGGPQQETQYF | TGTGCCAGCAGCCTAGTGGCTAGCGGGGGGCCCCAACAAGAGACCCAGTACTTC
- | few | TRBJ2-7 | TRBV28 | CASPDRPYEQYF | TGTGCCAGCCCAGACAGGCCCTACGAGCAGTACTTC
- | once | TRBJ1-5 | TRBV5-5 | CASSLSYSRNQPQHF | TGTGCCAGCAGCTTGAGTTACAGCCGCAATCAGCCCCAGCATTTT
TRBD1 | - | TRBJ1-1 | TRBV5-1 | CASSLYTPGQGNTEAFF | TGCGCCAGCAGCTTATATACCCCGGGACAGGGAAACACTGAAGCTTTCTTT
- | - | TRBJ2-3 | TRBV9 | CASSDFERGTDTQYF | TGTGCCAGCAGCGACTTCGAGCGGGGCACAGATACGCAGTATTTT
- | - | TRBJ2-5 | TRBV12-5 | CASGRGHLQETQYF | TGTGCTAGTGGCCGCGGACATTTACAAGAGACCCAGTACTTC
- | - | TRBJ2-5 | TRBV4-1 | CASSQVRRGPNGETQYF | TGCGCCAGCAGCCAAGTGAGGAGGGGCCCGAACGGAGAGACCCAGTACTTC
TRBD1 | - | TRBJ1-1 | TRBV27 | CASSFNPTRQGGVNTEAFF | TGTGCCAGCAGTTTCAACCCCACGAGACAGGGTGGGGTGAACACTGAAGCTTTCTTT
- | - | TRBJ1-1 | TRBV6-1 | CASTRQQGSNTEAFF | TGTGCCAGCACCCGCCAACAGGGAAGTAACACTGAAGCTTTCTTT